Described below is a single T cell receptor (beta chain) sequence and its context. Its antigen remains unknown. One end of the junction varies from germline; a read error may be responsible. The sample belongs to a study of human T cells and chemical hapten exposure. For the study at large: The study sensitized with 2% DPC on an approximately 2 cm by approximately 2 cm patch of upper inner arm skin. For the roughly 26-week duration of the study, patients were given weekly doses of diphenylcyclopropenone on the scalp.

TCRdb independently ran MiXCR on the RACE reads; one entry per CDR3 protein. The table includes about 120,000 distinct CDR3 sequences, approximately 13% detected once. The germline CDR1 and CDR2 sequences are MGHRA and YSYEKL. The CDR3 consists of 17 residues. Noted time point: pre-sensitization, week 0. Treatment reported: therapeutic diphenylcyclopropenone sensitization with weekly scalp DPC. Study-level findings and limits: Among TCRs, those above 1 in 1000 frequency were unaffected by DPC sensitization. Because all patients had alopecia, their immune responses might differ from healthy ones.

This sequence was found in a woman aged 18-29 years with alopecia areata. Some clones in this sample may be carry-over from other donors' samples. The sample consisted of whole blood, taken in connection with sensitization to the hapten diphenylcyclopropenone (DPC). The V call is TRBV4-1, the J call TRBJ2-3, with D possibly TRBD2 on 5 matching bases. In nucleotides, the CDR3 is TGCGCCAGCAGCCAAGTGAAGGGTGTCTCTAGCATAGATACGCAGTATTTT. Translation: CASSQVKGVSSIDTQYF.